Listed below are T cell receptor beta chains from one sample, sequenced in a study of T-cell reconstitution after alpha-beta-depleted transplantation in children. Each CDR3 protein is one row after TCRdb ran MiXCR on the PCR reads. This table holds hundreds of thousands of distinct CDR3 sequences, roughly a tenth found once. Sample: PBMCs from the stem cell graft donor, taken from the stem cell graft. Receptor source: a human donor who donated a stem cell graft to a child with acute lymphoblastic leukemia. Both conserved end residues are part of each CDR3. The order of the fields is V gene, J gene, D gene, CDR3 length, clone size, CDR3 protein, CDR3 DNA. D genes are given only for firm matches. For some rows the clone size is stated as once, few or many, or as a class when expanded; others skip it.

V gene: TRBV5-1; J gene: TRBJ1-6; D gene: NA; CDR3 length: 15; clone size: NA; CDR3 protein: CASSWGDSGNSPLHF; CDR3 DNA: TGCGCCAGCAGCTGGGGTGACAGTGGGAATTCACCCCTCCACTTT
V gene: TRBV18; J gene: TRBJ2-7; D gene: NA; CDR3 length: 15; clone size: few; CDR3 protein: CASSPVETEGDEQYF; CDR3 DNA: TGTGCCAGCTCACCAGTGGAGACCGAGGGGGACGAGCAGTACTTC
V gene: TRBV29-1; J gene: TRBJ1-2; D gene: TRBD1; CDR3 length: 12; clone size: NA; CDR3 protein: CSGRQGADGYTF; CDR3 DNA: TGCAGCGGAAGACAGGGGGCGGATGGCTACACCTTC
V gene: TRBV12-3/TRBV12-4; J gene: TRBJ2-5; D gene: TRBD1; CDR3 length: 16; clone size: few; CDR3 protein: CASSLGQGASSETQYF; CDR3 DNA: TGTGCCAGCAGTTTAGGACAGGGGGCTTCGTCAGAGACCCAGTACTTC
V gene: TRBV28; J gene: TRBJ1-3; D gene: NA; CDR3 length: 15; clone size: NA; CDR3 protein: CASSPPQATGNTIYF; CDR3 DNA: TGTGCCAGCAGTCCGCCCCAGGCTACAGGAAACACCATATATTTT
V gene: TRBV12-3/TRBV12-4; J gene: TRBJ2-3; D gene: NA; CDR3 length: 17; clone size: NA; CDR3 protein: CASSLGWAGPGGNTQYF; CDR3 DNA: TGTGCCAGCAGTTTAGGTTGGGCAGGGCCAGGGGGGAATACGCAGTATTTT
V gene: TRBV6-1; J gene: TRBJ2-7; D gene: TRBD1; CDR3 length: 16; clone size: few; CDR3 protein: CASRTSRGQGSYEQYF; CDR3 DNA: TGTGCCAGCAGAACAAGCCGGGGACAGGGCTCCTACGAGCAGTACTTC
V gene: TRBV5-1; J gene: TRBJ1-2; D gene: NA; CDR3 length: 12; clone size: many; CDR3 protein: CASAGANYGYTF; CDR3 DNA: TGCGCCAGCGCTGGAGCTAACTATGGCTACACCTTC
V gene: TRBV6-4; J gene: TRBJ1-6; D gene: TRBD1; CDR3 length: 13; clone size: NA; CDR3 protein: CASKGQEGSPLHF; CDR3 DNA: TGTGCCAGCAAGGGACAGGAGGGTTCACCCCTCCACTTT
V gene: TRBV5-1; J gene: TRBJ1-1; D gene: NA; CDR3 length: 16; clone size: few; CDR3 protein: CASSLFPGGGNTEAFF; CDR3 DNA: TGCGCCAGCAGCCTCTTCCCCGGGGGAGGGAACACTGAAGCTTTCTTT
V gene: TRBV7-6; J gene: TRBJ1-1; D gene: NA; CDR3 length: 14; clone size: few; CDR3 protein: CASSSLDGNTEAFF; CDR3 DNA: TGTGCCAGCAGCTCTTTGGACGGAAACACTGAAGCTTTCTTT
V gene: TRBV11-3; J gene: TRBJ1-1; D gene: TRBD1; CDR3 length: 18; clone size: few; CDR3 protein: CASSSPLTLDREGGEAFF; CDR3 DNA: TGTGCCAGCAGCTCGCCCCTGACTCTGGACAGGGAGGGGGGTGAAGCTTTCTTT
V gene: TRBV5-1; J gene: TRBJ2-5; D gene: TRBD1; CDR3 length: 16; clone size: few; CDR3 protein: CASSLGDRGWQETQYF; CDR3 DNA: TGCGCCAGCAGCTTGGGGGACAGGGGTTGGCAAGAGACCCAGTACTTC
V gene: TRBV12-3/TRBV12-4; J gene: TRBJ2-7; D gene: NA; CDR3 length: 15; clone size: NA; CDR3 protein: CASSHQQGRLSEQYF; CDR3 DNA: TGTGCCAGCAGCCACCAACAGGGTCGTCTCAGCGAGCAGTACTTC
V gene: TRBV4-2; J gene: TRBJ1-4; D gene: NA; CDR3 length: 14; clone size: many; CDR3 protein: CASSQSRVDEKLFF; CDR3 DNA: TGTGCCAGCAGCCAGAGCAGGGTGGATGAAAAACTGTTTTTT
V gene: TRBV7-9; J gene: TRBJ1-1; D gene: TRBD1; CDR3 length: 16; clone size: NA; CDR3 protein: CASSLAPGQGGTEAFF; CDR3 DNA: TGTGCCAGCAGCTTAGCCCCGGGACAGGGAGGCACTGAAGCTTTCTTT
V gene: TRBV12-3/TRBV12-4; J gene: TRBJ2-5; D gene: NA; CDR3 length: 12; clone size: many; CDR3 protein: CATGRAGETQYF; CDR3 DNA: TGTGCCACGGGCCGGGCTGGGGAGACCCAGTACTTC
V gene: TRBV7-9; J gene: TRBJ1-2; D gene: NA; CDR3 length: 11; clone size: NA; CDR3 protein: CASSRDGGYTF; CDR3 DNA: TGTGCCAGCAGCCGGGACGGCGGTTACACCTTC
V gene: TRBV6-5; J gene: TRBJ2-7; D gene: NA; CDR3 length: 13; clone size: many; CDR3 protein: CASSYSTDYEQYF; CDR3 DNA: TGTGCCAGCAGTTACTCGACAGACTACGAGCAGTACTTC
V gene: TRBV5-1; J gene: TRBJ1-2; D gene: TRBD1; CDR3 length: 16; clone size: many; CDR3 protein: CASSLGQGAEFYGYTF; CDR3 DNA: TGCGCCAGCAGCTTGGGTCAGGGGGCGGAATTCTATGGCTACACCTTC
V gene: TRBV12-3/TRBV12-4; J gene: TRBJ2-7; D gene: TRBD1; CDR3 length: 15; clone size: few; CDR3 protein: CASSLPGQGSYEQYF; CDR3 DNA: TGTGCCAGCAGTTTACCGGGACAGGGATCCTACGAGCAGTACTTC
V gene: TRBV27; J gene: TRBJ2-7; D gene: NA; CDR3 length: 13; clone size: NA; CDR3 protein: CASSPFPHGEQYF; CDR3 DNA: TGTGCCAGTTCGCCCTTCCCCCACGGGGAGCAGTACTTC
V gene: TRBV6-2/TRBV6-3; J gene: TRBJ1-2; D gene: NA; CDR3 length: 13; clone size: few; CDR3 protein: CASSYSRGYGYTF; CDR3 DNA: TGTGCCAGCAGTTACTCGAGAGGCTATGGCTACACCTTC
V gene: TRBV4-3; J gene: TRBJ2-7; D gene: NA; CDR3 length: 13; clone size: many; CDR3 protein: CASSQDSSYEQYF; CDR3 DNA: TGCGCCAGCAGCCAAGACTCGAGCTACGAGCAGTACTTC
V gene: TRBV4-3; J gene: TRBJ2-3; D gene: NA; CDR3 length: 17; clone size: few; CDR3 protein: CASSQDLGGRVTDTQYF; CDR3 DNA: TGCGCCAGCAGCCAAGATCTTGGGGGGCGGGTCACAGATACGCAGTATTTT
V gene: TRBV11-2; J gene: TRBJ1-1; D gene: NA; CDR3 length: 16; clone size: few; CDR3 protein: CASSLVTLNGDTEAFF; CDR3 DNA: TGTGCCAGCAGCTTAGTGACCCTTAATGGGGACACTGAAGCTTTCTTT
V gene: TRBV10-3; J gene: TRBJ2-5; D gene: NA; CDR3 length: 16; clone size: NA; CDR3 protein: CAISESARGSQETQYF; CDR3 DNA: TGTGCCATCAGTGAGTCTGCTCGGGGCAGCCAAGAGACCCAGTACTTC
V gene: TRBV29-1; J gene: TRBJ2-1; D gene: NA; CDR3 length: 12; clone size: many; CDR3 protein: CSVEVAINEQFF; CDR3 DNA: TGCAGCGTTGAAGTTGCCATCAATGAGCAGTTCTTC
V gene: TRBV7-2; J gene: TRBJ2-1; D gene: NA; CDR3 length: 15; clone size: many; CDR3 protein: CASSLSSGKNYEQFF; CDR3 DNA: TGTGCCAGCAGCTTATCCTCTGGGAAGAATTATGAGCAGTTCTTC
V gene: TRBV19; J gene: TRBJ2-2; D gene: TRBD1; CDR3 length: 16; clone size: NA; CDR3 protein: CASSPRTGQGAGELFF; CDR3 DNA: TGTGCCAGTAGTCCCCGCACGGGACAGGGGGCCGGGGAGCTGTTTTTT
V gene: TRBV29-1; J gene: TRBJ1-1; D gene: NA; CDR3 length: 13; clone size: many; CDR3 protein: CSVPGGGRTEAFF; CDR3 DNA: TGCAGCGTTCCCGGGGGCGGGCGCACTGAAGCTTTCTTT
V gene: TRBV12-3/TRBV12-4; J gene: TRBJ2-5; D gene: TRBD2; CDR3 length: 16; clone size: NA; CDR3 protein: CASSLDLAGYQETQYF; CDR3 DNA: TGTGCCAGCAGTTTAGATCTAGCGGGTTACCAAGAGACCCAGTACTTC
V gene: TRBV5-6; J gene: TRBJ1-3; D gene: NA; CDR3 length: 16; clone size: many; CDR3 protein: CASSLESQIFGNTIYF; CDR3 DNA: TGTGCCAGCAGCTTGGAGTCCCAGATCTTTGGAAACACCATATATTTT
V gene: TRBV3-1; J gene: TRBJ2-5; D gene: NA; CDR3 length: 15; clone size: NA; CDR3 protein: CASSQRKGIKETQYF; CDR3 DNA: TGTGCCAGCAGCCAGAGGAAGGGGATAAAAGAGACCCAGTACTTC
V gene: TRBV5-4; J gene: TRBJ2-3; D gene: TRBD2; CDR3 length: 15; clone size: once; CDR3 protein: CASSPNSGGTDTQYF; CDR3 DNA: TGTGCCAGCAGCCCCAATAGCGGGGGCACAGATACGCAGTATTTT
V gene: TRBV4-2; J gene: TRBJ2-7; D gene: NA; CDR3 length: 14; clone size: many; CDR3 protein: CASSQNRVGGEQYF; CDR3 DNA: TGTGCCAGCAGCCAAAACAGGGTTGGGGGCGAGCAGTACTTC
V gene: TRBV7-9; J gene: TRBJ1-5; D gene: NA; CDR3 length: 16; clone size: many; CDR3 protein: CASSLGGTPKWQPQHF; CDR3 DNA: TGTGCCAGCAGCTTAGGTGGGACCCCAAAGTGGCAGCCCCAGCATTTT
V gene: TRBV20-1; J gene: TRBJ2-5; D gene: NA; CDR3 length: 10; clone size: NA; CDR3 protein: CSGVYETQYF; CDR3 DNA: TGCAGTGGGGTATACGAGACCCAGTACTTC
V gene: TRBV18; J gene: TRBJ2-5; D gene: TRBD2; CDR3 length: 15; clone size: few; CDR3 protein: CASSSQAGLQETQYF; CDR3 DNA: TGTGCCAGCTCATCGCAAGCGGGGTTGCAAGAGACCCAGTACTTC
V gene: TRBV6-5; J gene: TRBJ1-4; D gene: NA; CDR3 length: 16; clone size: NA; CDR3 protein: CASSYSRGQLGEKLFF; CDR3 DNA: TGTGCCAGCAGTTACTCGAGAGGTCAACTTGGTGAAAAACTGTTTTTT
V gene: TRBV27; J gene: TRBJ2-1; D gene: NA; CDR3 length: 12; clone size: many; CDR3 protein: CASSLSWGEQFF; CDR3 DNA: TGTGCCAGCAGTTTATCGTGGGGTGAGCAGTTCTTC
V gene: TRBV7-9; J gene: TRBJ1-1; D gene: NA; CDR3 length: 15; clone size: many; CDR3 protein: CASRRVGAQNTEAFF; CDR3 DNA: TGTGCCAGCAGGAGAGTAGGGGCGCAGAACACTGAAGCTTTCTTT
V gene: TRBV25-1; J gene: TRBJ2-7; D gene: NA; CDR3 length: 15; clone size: NA; CDR3 protein: CASSRLRNVSYEQYF; CDR3 DNA: TGTGCCAGCAGTCGGCTACGGAACGTCTCTTACGAGCAGTACTTC
V gene: TRBV20-1; J gene: TRBJ2-3; D gene: NA; CDR3 length: 16; clone size: many; CDR3 protein: CSANRDRGTSTDTQYF; CDR3 DNA: TGCAGTGCAAACCGGGACCGTGGGACTAGCACAGATACGCAGTATTTT
V gene: TRBV15; J gene: TRBJ2-2; D gene: NA; CDR3 length: 16; clone size: NA; CDR3 protein: CATSRGRAVNTGELFF; CDR3 DNA: TGTGCCACCAGCAGAGGCCGAGCCGTGAACACCGGGGAGCTGTTTTTT
V gene: TRBV27; J gene: TRBJ1-1; D gene: TRBD1; CDR3 length: 13; clone size: NA; CDR3 protein: CASRWTGASEAFF; CDR3 DNA: TGTGCCAGCAGGTGGACAGGGGCCTCTGAAGCTTTCTTT
V gene: TRBV5-6; J gene: TRBJ2-5; D gene: TRBD2; CDR3 length: 17; clone size: many; CDR3 protein: CASSSLFGLAGEETQYF; CDR3 DNA: TGTGCCAGCAGCTCCCTTTTCGGACTAGCGGGGGAAGAGACCCAGTACTTC
V gene: TRBV5-1; J gene: TRBJ1-4; D gene: NA; CDR3 length: 17; clone size: few; CDR3 protein: CASSLDWAQGGREKLFF; CDR3 DNA: TGCGCCAGCAGCTTGGATTGGGCACAAGGGGGTCGGGAAAAACTGTTTTTT
V gene: TRBV6-5; J gene: TRBJ2-5; D gene: NA; CDR3 length: 15; clone size: NA; CDR3 protein: CASSRLTLSEETQYF; CDR3 DNA: TGTGCCAGCAGCCGATTGACCCTTAGCGAAGAGACCCAGTACTTC
V gene: TRBV12-3/TRBV12-4; J gene: TRBJ1-4; D gene: NA; CDR3 length: 15; clone size: few; CDR3 protein: CASSRGGNANEKLFF; CDR3 DNA: TGTGCCAGCAGCCGTGGGGGAAACGCTAATGAAAAACTGTTTTTT